The 28 T cell receptor beta chains given below trace back to one sample, sequenced in a study of long-term antiretroviral therapy in people with HIV. It was version v3.0 of the immunoSEQ assay that was run at survey level. The table came from immunoSEQ multiplex PCR; TCRdb's copy has only in-frame clones and leaves some out. The sample lists tens of thousands of clones, roughly four fifths seen once, with 10% to 15% in the top ten. The material was unsorted PBMCs, obtained 0.3 years after starting antiretroviral therapy. These receptors were taken from a man aged 18 to 35 with HIV.

The gene calls are TRBV4-1 and TRBJ2-7; D is undetermined. The V and J ends lost 0 bases and 2 bases respectively, with 8 bases between them. In germline, CDR1 is MGHRA, CDR2 YSYEKL. CDR3 length equals 14 residues. This CDR3 reads CASSQEVQTYEQYF. CDR3 nucleotides: TGCGCCAGCAGCCAAGAGGTTCAAACCTACGAGCAGTACTTC.

This rearrangement joins TRBV5-6 to TRBJ1-2; perhaps TRBD1 as D (5 bases). With 2 bases removed from V and 3 bases from J, the gap between germline ends came to 11 bases. CDR3 length equals 14 residues. Germline-derived CDR1 and CDR2 are SGHDT and YYEEEE. CDR3 in DNA: TGTGCCAGCAGCTTAATACAGGTTGACTATGGCTACACCTTC. Translated: CASSLIQVDYGYTF.

The J gene is TRBJ1-1, the V gene TRBV6-1, with D perhaps TRBD1 (6 bases). This CDR3 has 14 residues. The germline V and J ends were trimmed by 4 bases and 5 bases, with 14 bases remaining between them. Germline V lookup: CDR1 MNHNS, CDR2 SASEGT. CDR3 region: CASSARQDLTEAFF. CDR3 sequence (DNA): TGTGCCAGCAGTGCAAGACAGGATTTGACTGAAGCTTTCTTT.

This rearrangement joins TRBV27 to TRBJ1-2; 7 nucleotides align to TRBD1. The CDR3 contains 16 residues. The ends lost 5 bases at V and 1 base at J; junction bases unmatched: 10. Germline CDR1 and CDR2: MNHEY and SMNVEV (reference sequence). The CDR3 here is CASSPRDSLFNYGYTF. DNA of the CDR3: TGTGCCAGCAGTCCCCGGGACAGCTTATTTAACTATGGCTACACCTTC.

The chain has TRBV14 and TRBJ1-1; 9 bases map to TRBD1. Germline assignment: CDR1 SGHDN and CDR2 FVKESK. The CDR3 is 19 residues long. The V and J ends lost 4 bases and 4 bases, in that order; junction bases with no gene match: 19. CDR3 residues: CASSPPGGTGLISGTEAFF. In nucleotides, the CDR3 is TGTGCCAGCAGCCCCCCAGGAGGGACAGGGTTAATTTCGGGCACTGAAGCTTTCTTT.

This clone has just a few counts. The chain recombines TRBV7-9 with TRBJ2-5, with D unclear. The CDR3 is 13 residues long. With 3 bases removed from V and 5 bases from J, the gap between germline ends came to 10 bases. Germline CDR1 reads SEHNR; CDR2 reads FQNEAQ (reference sequence). CDR3 DNA: TGTGCCAGCAGCTTTCAGGCTGAGGAGACCCAGTACTTC. Its protein is CASSFQAEETQYF. Based on the CDR3 plus reference TRBV7-9 and TRBJ2-5, the full variable domain is DTGVSQNPRHKITKRGQNVTFRCDPISEHNRLYWYRQTLGQGPEFLTYFQNEAQLEKSRLLSDRFSAERPKGSFSTLEIQRTEQGDSAMYLCASSFQAEETQYFGPGTRLLVL.

The J gene is TRBJ2-1, the V gene TRBV6-6, with 8 positions matching TRBD2. The CDR3 is made up of 14 amino acids. With 4 bases clipped from V and 9 bases from J, the junction kept 8 bases outside the gene matches. Looked up from germline, CDR1 is MNHNY and CDR2 is SVGAGI (reference sequence). This chain's CDR3 is CASSWTSTLSEQFF. The DNA of the CDR3 is TGTGCCAGCAGTTGGACTAGCACTTTAAGTGAGCAGTTCTTC.

The chain combines TRBV9 with TRBJ1-5; D not resolved. The CDR3 consists of 15 residues. Germline-derived CDR1 and CDR2 are SGDLS and YYNGEE. V dropped 5 bases and J dropped 0 bases, with 12 bases sitting between them. The CDR3: CASSAGTYSNQPQHF. The CDR3 DNA follows: TGTGCCAGCAGTGCAGGCACATATAGCAATCAGCCCCAGCATTTT.

The rearrangement links TRBV5-1 to TRBJ2-5; a possible D gene is TRBD1 (6 bases). Germline assignment: CDR1 SGHRS and CDR2 YFSETQ. This CDR3 region has 15 residues. Trimming left V 5 bases short and J 2 bases short, with 16 bases between. CDR3 region: CASRGTPRAQETQYF. The CDR3 coding sequence is TGCGCCAGCAGGGGGACACCAAGGGCTCAAGAGACCCAGTACTTC. The whole variable domain, remainder taken from reference TRBV5-1 and TRBJ2-5, is KAGVTQTPRYLIKTRGQQVTLSCSPISGHRSVSWYQQTPGQGLQFLFEYFSETQRNKGNFPGRFSGRQFSNSRSEMNVSTLELGDSALYLCASRGTPRAQETQYFGPGTRLLVL.

The V call is TRBV19, the J call TRBJ2-7; D not resolved. In germline, CDR1 is LNHDA, CDR2 SQIVND (reference sequence). This CDR3 is 13 amino acids long. With 4 bases removed from V and 1 base from J, the gap between germline ends came to 8 bases. DNA of the CDR3: TGTGCCAGTAGTAGCACCGCTTCCTACGAGCAGTACTTC. Protein: CASSSTASYEQYF.

DNA of the CDR3: TGTGCCAGCAGCTTGGGAAGCGGGTATGGCTACACCTTC. Residues: CASSLGSGYGYTF. The chain carries TRBV7-9 and TRBJ1-2, with unresolved D. Trimming took off 3 bases at V and 5 bases at J, with 10 bases between the two ends. This CDR3 contains 13 residues. Germline CDR1 SEHNR, CDR2 FQNEAQ (reference sequence).

This chain connects TRBV10-1 to TRBJ1-1; weak D call: TRBD1 (6 bases). The V end lost 6 bases, the J end lost 1 base, and 18 bases lay between the germline ends. CDR3 length: 16 amino acids. Germline CDR1 reads WNHNN; CDR2 reads SYGVQD (reference sequence). The CDR3 sequence is CASSNDYGGQNTEAFF. For the CDR3, the DNA is TGCGCCAGCAGCAACGATTACGGGGGGCAGAACACTGAAGCTTTCTTT.

This sequence joins TRBV5-1 and TRBJ2-6; no clear D gene. The CDR3 is 14 residues long. The V and J ends lost 1 base and 2 bases respectively, with 4 bases between them. Germline CDR1 SGHRS, CDR2 YFSETQ. The CDR3 nucleotides are TGCGCCAGCAGCTTGAGCCCTGGGGCCAACGTCCTGACTTTC. Residues: CASSLSPGANVLTF. Filled out from reference TRBV5-1 and TRBJ2-6, the complete variable domain reads KAGVTQTPRYLIKTRGQQVTLSCSPISGHRSVSWYQQTPGQGLQFLFEYFSETQRNKGNFPGRFSGRQFSNSRSEMNVSTLELGDSALYLCASSLSPGANVLTFGAGSRLTVL.

V and J are TRBV5-1 and TRBJ2-7; D unresolved. The germline V and J ends were trimmed by 7 bases and 0 bases, with 14 bases remaining between them. Per the germline V gene, CDR1 is SGHRS and CDR2 is YFSETQ. This CDR3 comprises 14 residues. CDR3 DNA sequence: TGCGCCAGCCAAGTTGGAAAGAACTCCTACGAGCAGTACTTC. This gives the protein CASQVGKNSYEQYF.

The chain employs TRBV4-2 and TRBJ1-2; possible D gene TRBD1, 5 bases. Germline CDR1 reads LGHNA; CDR2 reads YNFKEQ. The CDR3 contains 18 residues. Trimming took off 0 bases at V and 3 bases at J, with 20 bases between the two ends. The CDR3 here is CASSQERAMGGRDYGYTF. CDR3 bases: TGTGCCAGCAGCCAAGAGAGGGCGATGGGGGGTCGGGACTATGGCTACACCTTC.

V and J are TRBV9 and TRBJ2-7, with D uncertain. Germline V lookup: CDR1 SGDLS, CDR2 YYNGEE. The CDR3 length is 14 residues. The V and J ends lost 4 bases and 7 bases respectively, with 18 bases between them. The CDR3 bases are TGTGCCAGCAGCCCCTCCCCTTCCTCCTGGGAGCAGTACTTC. Translation gives CASSPSPSSWEQYF.

V and J are TRBV28 and TRBJ2-3; TRBD2 matches 13 bases. The trim removed 5 bases at V and 2 bases at J, leaving 4 bases unmatched. Germline V CDR1 and CDR2: MDHEN, SYDVKM. The CDR3 runs 16 residues. Here the CDR3 reads CASSLLAGGNTDTQYF. The CDR3 nucleotides are TGTGCCAGCAGTCTACTAGCGGGAGGGAACACAGATACGCAGTATTTT.

The V call is TRBV5-5, the J call TRBJ2-7; 9 positions match TRBD1. J was trimmed by 1 base and V by 4 bases; bases with no gene match: 3. Germline V lookup: CDR1 SGHKS, CDR2 YYEKEE (reference sequence). The CDR3 consists of 14 residues. The DNA for the CDR3 is TGTGCCAGCAGCGCGGACAGGGGATCCTACGAGCAGTACTTC. Its protein is CASSADRGSYEQYF. Variable domain in full (rest from reference TRBV5-5 and TRBJ2-7): DAGVTQSPTHLIKTRGQQVTLRCSPISGHKSVSWYQQVLGQGPQFIFQYYEKEERGRGNFPDRFSARQFPNYSSELNVNALLLGDSALYLCASSADRGSYEQYFGPGTRLTVT.

V is TRBV27 and J is TRBJ2-1; D could derive from TRBD1 or TRBD2 (5 bases each). The CDR3 sequence is 14 residues long. Germline-derived CDR1 and CDR2 are MNHEY and SMNVEV (reference sequence). The V and J ends lost 6 bases and 2 bases respectively, with 11 bases between them. CDR3 in amino acids: CASRERDPYNEQFF. CDR3 nucleotides: TGTGCCAGCAGGGAAAGGGACCCCTACAATGAGCAGTTCTTC.

This chain joins TRBV7-9 and TRBJ2-3; D gene unclear. Germline V CDR1 and CDR2: SEHNR, FQNEAQ (reference sequence). The ends were cut back, 5 bases at V and 0 bases at J, with 6 bases in the middle. This CDR3 spans 13 amino acids. The CDR3 here is CASSQYSTDTQYF. DNA for the CDR3: TGTGCCAGCAGCCAATATAGCACAGATACGCAGTATTTT.

The chain recombines TRBV30 with TRBJ2-1, with 11 bases identical to TRBD2. From germline, CDR1 is GTSNPN and CDR2 SVGIG (reference sequence). The CDR3 loop spans 15 amino acids. Losses at the gene ends were 7 bases for V and 5 bases for J; bases not matched to a gene: 10. The CDR3 loop reads CALIVLAGGHNEQFF. The CDR3 nucleotides are TGTGCCTTAATCGTCCTAGCGGGAGGCCACAATGAGCAGTTCTTC.

V gene TRBV19 combines with J gene TRBJ2-3; 7 bases fit TRBD1. Per germline, CDR1 LNHDA and CDR2 SQIVND (reference sequence). The junction had 6 bases not matched to a gene; V was cut back by 5 bases and J by 1 base. CDR3 size: 15 residues. CDR3: CASSWGTEGTDTQYF. The CDR3 nucleotides read TGTGCCAGTAGTTGGGGGACAGAAGGCACAGATACGCAGTATTTT.

The rearrangement links TRBV4-3 to TRBJ2-7; 9 nucleotides align to TRBD2. Germline CDR1 reads LGHNA; CDR2 reads YSLEER. The CDR3 loop spans 16 amino acids. The V segment lost 1 base and the J segment 2 bases; nucleotides outside the gene matches: 6. DNA for the CDR3: TGCGCCAGCAGCCAAGGAGCTAGCGGGAACCCCTACGAGCAGTACTTC. Amino acids: CASSQGASGNPYEQYF.

J is TRBJ2-3 and V is TRBV9; 7 bases map to TRBD2. The CDR3 runs 18 residues. The ends lost 0 bases at V and 4 bases at J; junction bases unmatched: 14. CDR1 and CDR2 from the germline V gene are SGDLS and YYNGEE. The CDR3 DNA follows: TGTGCCAGCAGCGTAGGCCGCTTTGTGGCGGGAGTGCCAGATACGCAGTATTTT. Translation gives CASSVGRFVAGVPDTQYF.

This chain connects TRBV18 to TRBJ2-1; 9 positions agree with TRBD2. V shed 3 bases and J 1 base; nucleotides not matched to a gene: 4. The CDR3 sequence is 16 residues long. Germline V gene data show CDR1 as KGHSH and CDR2 as LQKENI. In DNA, the CDR3 is TGTGCCAGCTCACCCTCTAGCGGGAAATCCTACAATGAGCAGTTCTTC. It yields the protein CASSPSSGKSYNEQFF.

V usage is TRBV30 and J usage is TRBJ2-7, with D unclear. V lost 2 bases and J 2 bases, leaving 4 bases between the germline ends. The CDR3 has 11 residues. CDR1 and CDR2 from the germline V gene are GTSNPN and SVGIG (reference sequence). As DNA, the CDR3 is TGTGCCTGGAGTATAGCCTACGAGCAGTACTTC. It codes for CAWSIAYEQYF.

The sample holds a few counts of this clone. The chain combines TRBV2 with TRBJ1-2, with TRBD1 matching 7 bases. The CDR3 consists of 12 residues. The V and J ends lost 6 bases and 4 bases, in that order; junction bases with no gene match: 2. Germline V lookup: CDR1 SNHLY, CDR2 FYNNEI. The CDR3: CASRRDSYGYTF. DNA for the CDR3: TGTGCCAGCAGGCGGGACAGCTATGGCTACACCTTC.

The chain is built from TRBV7-2 and TRBJ2-3; 9 bases match TRBD2. The V segment lost 1 base and the J segment 7 bases; nucleotides outside the gene matches: 6. CDR1 and CDR2 from the germline V gene are SGHTA and FQGNSA. The CDR3 has 15 residues. This chain's CDR3 is CASSLVPLAGNTQYF. CDR3 nucleotides: TGTGCCAGCAGCTTAGTCCCGCTAGCGGGGAATACGCAGTATTTT.